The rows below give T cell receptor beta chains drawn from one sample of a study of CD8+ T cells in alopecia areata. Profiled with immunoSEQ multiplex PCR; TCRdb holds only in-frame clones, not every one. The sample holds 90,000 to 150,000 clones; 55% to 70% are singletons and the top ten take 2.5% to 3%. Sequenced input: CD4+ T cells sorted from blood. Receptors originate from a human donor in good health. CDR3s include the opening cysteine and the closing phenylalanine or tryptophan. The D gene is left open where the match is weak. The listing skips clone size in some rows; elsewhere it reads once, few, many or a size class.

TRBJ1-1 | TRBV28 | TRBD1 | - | CASSATDRVSAFF | TGTGCCAGCAGTGCGACAGACAGGGTGTCTGCTTTCTTT
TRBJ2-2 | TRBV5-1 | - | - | CASSLEGNTGELFF | TGCGCCAGCAGCTTGGAGGGAAACACCGGGGAGCTGTTTTTT
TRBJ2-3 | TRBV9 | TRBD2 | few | CASSQVGSGGRTDTQYF | TGTGCCAGCAGCCAGGTGGGCAGCGGGGGTCGCACAGATACGCAGTATTTT
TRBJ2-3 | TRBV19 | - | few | CASSVSGNPTDTQYF | TGTGCCAGTAGTGTTAGCGGAAATCCCACAGATACGCAGTATTTT
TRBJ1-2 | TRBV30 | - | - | CAWSVRAPNYGYTF | TGTGCCTGGAGTGTTCGAGCCCCTAACTATGGCTACACCTTC
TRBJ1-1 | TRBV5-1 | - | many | CASRGETEAFF | TGCGCCAGCAGGGGGGAAACTGAAGCTTTCTTT
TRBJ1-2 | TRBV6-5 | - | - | CASRIMDAPSEGYTF | TGTGCCAGCAGAATTATGGATGCCCCTTCGGAAGGCTACACCTTC
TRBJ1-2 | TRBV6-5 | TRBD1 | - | CASSRQGVGYTF | TGTGCCAGCAGTCGACAGGGGGTTGGCTACACCTTC
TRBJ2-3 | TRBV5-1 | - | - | CASSFVADTQYF | TGCGCCAGCAGCTTTGTGGCAGATACGCAGTATTTT
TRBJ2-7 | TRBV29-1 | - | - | CSGRTAKTYEQYF | TGCAGCGGCCGGACAGCCAAAACCTACGAGCAGTACTTC
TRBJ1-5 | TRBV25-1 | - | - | CASSGLAAMDGQPQHF | TGTGCCAGCAGTGGTCTGGCGGCCATGGACGGTCAGCCCCAGCATTTT
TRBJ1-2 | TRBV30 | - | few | CAWSPGQRRYGYTF | TGTGCCTGGAGTCCCGGACAGCGCAGATATGGCTACACCTTC
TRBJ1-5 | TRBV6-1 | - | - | CASSEGVGGRGNQPQHF | TGTGCCAGCAGTGAGGGCGTTGGGGGCCGGGGCAATCAGCCCCAGCATTTT
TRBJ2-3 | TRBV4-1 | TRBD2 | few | CASSLRGGRADTQYF | TGCGCCAGCAGCCTACGGGGGGGCAGGGCAGATACGCAGTATTTT
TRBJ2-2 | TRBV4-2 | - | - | CASSTGTATNTGELFF | TGTGCCAGCAGCACTGGGACCGCCACTAACACCGGGGAGCTGTTTTTT
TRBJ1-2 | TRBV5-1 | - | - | CASSPEGSNYGYTF | TGCGCCAGCAGCCCGGAGGGGAGTAACTATGGCTACACCTTC
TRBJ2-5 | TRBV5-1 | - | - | CASSFSEETQYF | TGCGCCAGCAGCTTTAGCGAAGAGACCCAGTACTTC
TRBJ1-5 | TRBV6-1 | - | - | CASQGKGNQPQHF | TGTGCCAGTCAGGGGAAGGGCAATCAGCCCCAGCATTTT
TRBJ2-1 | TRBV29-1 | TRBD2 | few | CSGAREGTYQFF | TGCAGCGGAGCAAGGGAGGGGACTTACCAGTTCTTC
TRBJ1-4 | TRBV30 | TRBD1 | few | CACNPGTGLEKLFF | TGTGCCTGCAACCCTGGGACAGGGCTTGAAAAACTGTTTTTT
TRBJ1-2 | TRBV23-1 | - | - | CASSQDYVGYTF | TGCGCCAGCAGTCAGGACTACGTTGGCTACACCTTC
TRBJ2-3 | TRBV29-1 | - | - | CSVQEGGTDTQYF | TGCAGCGTTCAGGAGGGGGGCACAGATACGCAGTATTTT
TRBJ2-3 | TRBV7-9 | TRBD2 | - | CASSSGRATDTQYF | TGTGCCAGCAGCTCCGGGAGGGCCACAGATACGCAGTATTTT
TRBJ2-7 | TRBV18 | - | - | CASSPDRRRSYEQYF | TGTGCCAGCTCTCCAGACAGGCGAAGATCCTACGAGCAGTACTTC
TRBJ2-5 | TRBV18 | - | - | CASSLAGAGETQYF | TGTGCCAGCTCACTTGCAGGGGCAGGCGAGACCCAGTACTTC
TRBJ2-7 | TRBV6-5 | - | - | CASRGRSEQYF | TGTGCCAGCAGAGGACGGTCTGAGCAGTACTTC
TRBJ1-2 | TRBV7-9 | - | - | CASSLALEATGVFDGYTF | TGTGCCAGCAGCTTAGCGCTTGAGGCCACAGGCGTTTTCGATGGCTACACCTTC
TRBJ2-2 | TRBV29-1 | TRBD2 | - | CSAKTGTSDTGELFF | TGCAGCGCAAAAACCGGGACTAGCGACACCGGGGAGCTGTTTTTT
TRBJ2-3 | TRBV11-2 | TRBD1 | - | CASSKSRGQSLTDTQYF | TGTGCCAGCAGCAAATCCAGGGGACAGAGCCTCACAGATACGCAGTATTTT
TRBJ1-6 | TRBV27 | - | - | CASSLRMGRKGESSYNSPLHF | TGTGCCAGCAGTTTAAGGATGGGACGGAAAGGGGAGAGCTCCTATAATTCACCCCTCCACTTT
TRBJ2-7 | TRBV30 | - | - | CAWSGTYEQYF | TGTGCCTGGAGTGGGACCTACGAGCAGTACTTC
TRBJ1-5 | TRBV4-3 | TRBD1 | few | CASSHVGQGRQPQHF | TGCGCCAGCAGCCACGTTGGACAGGGCCGTCAGCCCCAGCATTTT
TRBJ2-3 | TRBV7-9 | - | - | CATRTRGSTDTQYF | TGTGCCACCAGGACTCGGGGGAGCACAGATACGCAGTATTTT
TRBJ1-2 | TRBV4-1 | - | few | CASSQGEGKEGYGYTF | TGCGCCAGCAGCCAAGGGGAGGGGAAAGAGGGATATGGCTACACCTTC
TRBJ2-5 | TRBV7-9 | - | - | CASSLPALSGTQYF | TGTGCCAGCAGCTTACCTGCCCTCAGTGGGACCCAGTACTTC
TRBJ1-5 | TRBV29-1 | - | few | CSVAEGGAQPQHF | TGCAGCGTTGCAGAGGGGGGCGCGCAGCCCCAGCATTTT
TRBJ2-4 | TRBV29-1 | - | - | CSVGFDRFMAKNIQYF | TGCAGCGTTGGATTCGACAGGTTTATGGCCAAAAACATTCAGTACTTC
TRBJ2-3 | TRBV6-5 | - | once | CASSRFGGADTQYF | TGTGCCAGCAGTCGGTTCGGAGGGGCAGATACGCAGTATTTT
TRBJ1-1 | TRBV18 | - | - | CASSQGLNTEAFF | TGTGCCAGCTCTCAGGGATTAAACACTGAAGCTTTCTTT
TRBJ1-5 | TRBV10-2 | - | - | CASSESGATYSNQPQHF | TGCGCCAGCAGTGAGTCTGGGGCAACGTATAGCAATCAGCCCCAGCATTTT
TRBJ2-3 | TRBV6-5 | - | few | CASSYSGRDAF | TGTGCCAGCAGTTACTCGGGCCGGGACGCTTTT
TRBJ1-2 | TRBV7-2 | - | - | CASSDRLYGYTF | TGTGCCAGCAGTGATAGACTCTATGGCTACACCTTC
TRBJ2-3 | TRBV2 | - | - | CASSVVGYQLPTDTQYF | TGTGCCAGCAGTGTGGTCGGTTACCAGCTCCCCACAGATACGCAGTATTTT
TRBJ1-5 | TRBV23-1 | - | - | CASSHGAVGNQPQHF | TGCGCCAGCAGTCATGGGGCTGTCGGCAATCAGCCCCAGCATTTT
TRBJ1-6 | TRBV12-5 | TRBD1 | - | CASGTGQGVSPLHF | TGTGCTAGTGGGACGGGACAGGGGGTGTCACCCCTCCACTTT
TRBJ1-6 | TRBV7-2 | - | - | CASSLQGYNSPLHF | TGTGCCAGCAGCTTACAGGGCTATAATTCACCCCTCCACTTT
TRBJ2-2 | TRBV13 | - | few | CASSPRVGGELFF | TGTGCCAGCAGCCCCCGGGTGGGCGGGGAGCTGTTTTTT
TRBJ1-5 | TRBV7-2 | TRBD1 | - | CASSRPGQGNQPQHF | TGTGCCAGCAGCCGCCCGGGACAGGGCAATCAGCCCCAGCATTTT
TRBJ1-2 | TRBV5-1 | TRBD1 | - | CASSWGQGDYTF | TGCGCCAGCAGCTGGGGACAGGGCGACTACACCTTC
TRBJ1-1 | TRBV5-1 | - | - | CASSTGANTEAFF | TGCGCCAGCAGCACCGGGGCGAACACTGAAGCTTTCTTT
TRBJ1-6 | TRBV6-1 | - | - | CASSGRVINSPLHF | TGTGCCAGCAGTGGCAGGGTTATCAATTCACCCCTCCACTTT
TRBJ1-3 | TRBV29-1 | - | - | CSVGLPSGNTIYF | TGCAGCGTTGGCTTACCTTCTGGAAACACCATATATTTT
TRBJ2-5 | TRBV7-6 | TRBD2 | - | CASSHSGERETQYF | TGTGCCAGCAGCCATAGCGGGGAACGAGAGACCCAGTACTTC
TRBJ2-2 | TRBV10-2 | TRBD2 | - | CASSESRTSGVRFNTGELFF | TGCGCCAGCAGTGAGTCGCGGACTAGCGGGGTCCGTTTCAACACCGGGGAGCTGTTTTTT
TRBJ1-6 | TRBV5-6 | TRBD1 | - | CASSRDSNSPLHF | TGTGCCAGCAGTCGGGACAGTAACTCACCCCTCCACTTT
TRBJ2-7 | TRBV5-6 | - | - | CASSFPRQRVYEQYF | TGTGCCAGCAGTTTTCCGAGACAGCGAGTCTACGAGCAGTACTTC